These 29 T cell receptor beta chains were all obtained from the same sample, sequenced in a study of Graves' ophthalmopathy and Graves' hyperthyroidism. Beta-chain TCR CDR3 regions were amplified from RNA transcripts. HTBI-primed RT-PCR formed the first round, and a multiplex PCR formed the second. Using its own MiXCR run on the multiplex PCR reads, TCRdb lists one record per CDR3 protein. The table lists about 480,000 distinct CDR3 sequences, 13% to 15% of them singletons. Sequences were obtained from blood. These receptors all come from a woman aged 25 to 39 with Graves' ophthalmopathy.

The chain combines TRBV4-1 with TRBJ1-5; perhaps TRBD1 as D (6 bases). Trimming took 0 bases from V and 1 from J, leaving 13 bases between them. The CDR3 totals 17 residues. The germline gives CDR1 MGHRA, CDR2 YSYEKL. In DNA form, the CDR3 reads TGCGCCAGCAGCCAAGATCTCTGGACAGCAAGCAATCAGCCCCAGCATTTT. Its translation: CASSQDLWTASNQPQHF.

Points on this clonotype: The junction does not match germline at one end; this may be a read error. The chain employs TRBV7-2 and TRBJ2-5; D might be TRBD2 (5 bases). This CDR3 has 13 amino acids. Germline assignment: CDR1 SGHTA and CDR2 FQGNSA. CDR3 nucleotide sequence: TGTGTCAGCAGCTTAGGACTGAGGGAGACCCGGTACTTC. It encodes CVSSLGLRETRYF.

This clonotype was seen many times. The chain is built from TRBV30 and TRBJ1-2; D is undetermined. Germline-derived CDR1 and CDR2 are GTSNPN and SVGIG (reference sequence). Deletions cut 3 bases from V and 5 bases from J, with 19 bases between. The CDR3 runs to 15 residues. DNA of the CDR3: TGTGCCTGGAGACTTGAACGGAGGGCCCAATATGGCTACACCTTC. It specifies CAWRLERRAQYGYTF.

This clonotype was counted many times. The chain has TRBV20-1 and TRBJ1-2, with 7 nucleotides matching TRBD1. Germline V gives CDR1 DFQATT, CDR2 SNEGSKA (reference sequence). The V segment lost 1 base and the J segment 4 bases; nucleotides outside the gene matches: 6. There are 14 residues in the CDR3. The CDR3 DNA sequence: TGCAGTGCTAGAGTACAGGGGACAGTCTATGGCTACACCTTC. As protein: CSARVQGTVYGYTF.

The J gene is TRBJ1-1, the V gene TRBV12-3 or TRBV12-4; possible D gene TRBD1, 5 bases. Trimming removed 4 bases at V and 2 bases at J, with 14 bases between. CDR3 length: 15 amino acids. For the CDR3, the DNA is TGTGCCAGCAGTTCCCAGGCGGGGACCAACACTGAAGCTTTCTTT. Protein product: CASSSQAGTNTEAFF.

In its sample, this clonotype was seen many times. CDR3 amino acids: CASSLNRGHYTEAFF. The CDR3 nucleotides read TGTGCCAGCAGTCTAAACAGGGGACATTACACTGAAGCTTTCTTT. This chain links TRBV6-5 with TRBJ1-1, with 7 bases lining up with TRBD1. Per germline, CDR1 MNHEY and CDR2 SVGAGI. V was clipped by 5 bases and J by 3 bases; unmatched bases: 9. This CDR3 contains 15 residues.

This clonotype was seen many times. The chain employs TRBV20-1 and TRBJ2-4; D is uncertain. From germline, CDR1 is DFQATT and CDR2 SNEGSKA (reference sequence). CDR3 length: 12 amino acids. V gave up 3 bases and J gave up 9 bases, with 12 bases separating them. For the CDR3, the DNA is TGCAGTGCTAGGGGCCCTGTGGGCATTCAGTACTTC. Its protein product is CSARGPVGIQYF.

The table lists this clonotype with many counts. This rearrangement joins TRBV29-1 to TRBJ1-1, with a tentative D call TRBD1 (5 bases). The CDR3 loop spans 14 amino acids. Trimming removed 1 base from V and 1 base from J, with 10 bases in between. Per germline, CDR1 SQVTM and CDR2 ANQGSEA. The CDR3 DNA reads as TGCAGCGTTGAAGGGGGGGTGGGGAACACTGAAGCTTTCTTT. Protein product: CSVEGGVGNTEAFF.

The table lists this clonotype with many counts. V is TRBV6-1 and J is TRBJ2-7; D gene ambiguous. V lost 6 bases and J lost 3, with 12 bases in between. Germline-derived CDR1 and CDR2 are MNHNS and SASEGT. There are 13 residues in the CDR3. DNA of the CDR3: TGTGCCAGCAGCGACGGGCTGATCTACGAGCAGTACTTC. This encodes CASSDGLIYEQYF.

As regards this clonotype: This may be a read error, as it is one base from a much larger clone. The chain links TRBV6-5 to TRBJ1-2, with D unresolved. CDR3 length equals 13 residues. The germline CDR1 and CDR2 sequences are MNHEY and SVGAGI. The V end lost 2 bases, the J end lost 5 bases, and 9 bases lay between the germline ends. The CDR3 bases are TGTGCCAGCAGTTACAGGATGGCTTATGGCTACACCTTC. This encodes CASSYRMAYGYTF.

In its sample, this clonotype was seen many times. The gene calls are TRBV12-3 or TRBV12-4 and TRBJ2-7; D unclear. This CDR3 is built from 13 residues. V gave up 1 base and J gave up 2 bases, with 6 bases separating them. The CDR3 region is CASSLGWTYEQYF. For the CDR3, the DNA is TGTGCCAGCAGTTTAGGGTGGACCTACGAGCAGTACTTC.

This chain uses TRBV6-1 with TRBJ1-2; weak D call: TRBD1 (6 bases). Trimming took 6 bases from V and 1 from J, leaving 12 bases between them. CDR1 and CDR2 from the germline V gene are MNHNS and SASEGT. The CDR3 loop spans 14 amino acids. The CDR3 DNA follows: TGTGCCAGCAGGCCAGGGGAGGGTAACTATGGCTACACCTTC. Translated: CASRPGEGNYGYTF.

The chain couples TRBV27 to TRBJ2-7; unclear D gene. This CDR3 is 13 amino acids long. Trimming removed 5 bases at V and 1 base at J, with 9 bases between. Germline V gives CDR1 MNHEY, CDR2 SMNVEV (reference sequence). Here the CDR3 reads CASSAENSYEQYF. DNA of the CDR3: TGTGCCAGCAGTGCAGAGAATTCCTACGAGCAGTACTTC.

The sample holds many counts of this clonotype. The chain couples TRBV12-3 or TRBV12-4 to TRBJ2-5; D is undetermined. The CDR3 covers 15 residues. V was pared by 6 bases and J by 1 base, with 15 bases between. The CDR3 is CASRQFPQGQETQYF. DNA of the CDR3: TGTGCCAGCAGGCAATTCCCCCAAGGCCAAGAGACCCAGTACTTC.

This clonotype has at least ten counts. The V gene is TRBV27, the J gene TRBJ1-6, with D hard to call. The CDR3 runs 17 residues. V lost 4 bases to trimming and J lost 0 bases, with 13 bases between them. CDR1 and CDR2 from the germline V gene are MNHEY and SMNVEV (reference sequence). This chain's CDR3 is CASSSDTLFSYNSPLHF. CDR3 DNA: TGTGCCAGCAGTTCCGATACTCTCTTCTCCTATAATTCACCCCTCCACTTT.

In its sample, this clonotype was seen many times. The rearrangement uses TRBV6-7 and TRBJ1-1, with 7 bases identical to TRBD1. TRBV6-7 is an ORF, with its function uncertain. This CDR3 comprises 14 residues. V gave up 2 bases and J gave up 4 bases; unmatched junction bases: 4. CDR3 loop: CASSYPAGGTEAFF. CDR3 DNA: TGTGCCAGCAGTTACCCCGCAGGGGGCACTGAAGCTTTCTTT.

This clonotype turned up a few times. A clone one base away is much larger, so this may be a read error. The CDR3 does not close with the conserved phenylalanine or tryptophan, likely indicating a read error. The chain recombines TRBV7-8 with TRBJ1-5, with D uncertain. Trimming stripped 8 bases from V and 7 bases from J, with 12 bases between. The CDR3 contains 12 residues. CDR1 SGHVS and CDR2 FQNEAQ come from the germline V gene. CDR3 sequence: CASAVGAQPQHL. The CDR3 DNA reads TGTGCCAGCGCGGTAGGAGCCCAGCCCCAGCATCTT.

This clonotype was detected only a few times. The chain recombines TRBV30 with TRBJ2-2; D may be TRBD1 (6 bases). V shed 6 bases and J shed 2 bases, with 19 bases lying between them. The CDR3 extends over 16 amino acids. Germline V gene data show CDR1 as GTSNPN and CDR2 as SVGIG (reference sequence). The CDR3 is CACPQGSSRNTGELFF. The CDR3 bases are TGTGCCTGCCCACAGGGTTCTAGCAGAAACACCGGGGAGCTGTTTTTT. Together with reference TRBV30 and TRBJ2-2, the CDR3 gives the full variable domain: SQTIHQWPATLVQPVGSPLSLECTVEGTSNPNLYWYRQAAGRGLQLLFYSVGIGQISSEVPQNLSASRPQDRQFILSSKKLLLSDSGFYLCACPQGSSRNTGELFFGEGSRLTVL.

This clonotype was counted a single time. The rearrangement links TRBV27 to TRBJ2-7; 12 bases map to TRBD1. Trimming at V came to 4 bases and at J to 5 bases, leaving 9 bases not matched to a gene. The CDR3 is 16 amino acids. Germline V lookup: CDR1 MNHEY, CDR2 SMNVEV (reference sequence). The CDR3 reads CASSYLLRDRGHEQYF. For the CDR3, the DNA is TGTGCCAGCAGTTACCTCCTCCGGGACAGGGGGCACGAGCAGTACTTC.

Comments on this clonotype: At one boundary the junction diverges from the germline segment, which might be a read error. Here the CDR3 reads CASSFRDWGVSGTNVLTF. CDR3 DNA sequence: TGTGCCAGCAGTTTCAGGGATTGGGGGGTCTCTGGGACCAACGTCCTGACTTTC. The J gene is TRBJ2-6, the V gene TRBV28, with D possibly being TRBD2 (6 bases). This CDR3 is built from 18 residues. Looked up from germline, CDR1 is MDHEN and CDR2 is SYDVKM.

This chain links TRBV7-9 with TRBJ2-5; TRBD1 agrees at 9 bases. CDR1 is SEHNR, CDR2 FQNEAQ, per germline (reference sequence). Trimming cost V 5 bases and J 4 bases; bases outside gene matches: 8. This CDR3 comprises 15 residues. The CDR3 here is CASSKDRGWGETQYF. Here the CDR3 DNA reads TGTGCCAGCAGCAAGGACAGGGGTTGGGGAGAGACCCAGTACTTC.

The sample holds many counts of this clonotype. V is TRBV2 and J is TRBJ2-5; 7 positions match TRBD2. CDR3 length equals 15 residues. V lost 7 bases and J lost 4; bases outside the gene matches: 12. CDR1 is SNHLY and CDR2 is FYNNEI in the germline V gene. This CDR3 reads CASNVELARGETQYF. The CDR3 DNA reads TGTGCCAGCAACGTCGAACTAGCGCGGGGAGAGACCCAGTACTTC.

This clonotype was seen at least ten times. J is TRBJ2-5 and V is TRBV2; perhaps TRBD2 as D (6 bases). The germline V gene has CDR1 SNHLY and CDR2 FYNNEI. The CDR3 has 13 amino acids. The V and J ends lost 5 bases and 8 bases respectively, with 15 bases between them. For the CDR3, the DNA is TGTGCCAGCAGTTCTTCTGGGGCGGGAACCCAGTACTTC. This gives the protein CASSSSGAGTQYF.

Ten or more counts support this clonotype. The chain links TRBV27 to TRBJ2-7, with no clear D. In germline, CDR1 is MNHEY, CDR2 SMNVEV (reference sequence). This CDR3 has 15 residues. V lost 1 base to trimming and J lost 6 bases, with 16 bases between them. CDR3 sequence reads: CASSLYPGVVREQYF. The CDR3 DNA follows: TGTGCCAGCAGTTTATATCCCGGAGTAGTCCGCGAGCAGTACTTC.

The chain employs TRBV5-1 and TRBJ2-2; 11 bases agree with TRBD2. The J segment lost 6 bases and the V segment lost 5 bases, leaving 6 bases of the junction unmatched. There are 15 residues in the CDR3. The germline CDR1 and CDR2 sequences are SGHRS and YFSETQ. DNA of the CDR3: TGCGCCAGCAGGTTTAGACTAGCGGGATCCGGGGAGCTGTTTTTT. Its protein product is CASRFRLAGSGELFF.

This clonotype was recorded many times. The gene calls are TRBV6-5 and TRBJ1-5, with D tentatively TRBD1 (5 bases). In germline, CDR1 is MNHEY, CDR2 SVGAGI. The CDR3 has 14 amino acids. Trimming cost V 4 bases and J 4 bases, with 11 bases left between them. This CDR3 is CASSFGAENQPQHF. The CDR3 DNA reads TGTGCCAGCAGTTTCGGGGCGGAAAATCAGCCCCAGCATTTT.

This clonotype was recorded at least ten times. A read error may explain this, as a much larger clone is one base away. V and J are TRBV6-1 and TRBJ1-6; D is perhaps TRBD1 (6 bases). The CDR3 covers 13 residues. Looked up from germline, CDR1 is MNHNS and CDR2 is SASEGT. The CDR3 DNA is TGTGCCAGCACCCCAAAGGGGGATTCACACCTCCACTTT. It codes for CASTPKGDSHLHF.

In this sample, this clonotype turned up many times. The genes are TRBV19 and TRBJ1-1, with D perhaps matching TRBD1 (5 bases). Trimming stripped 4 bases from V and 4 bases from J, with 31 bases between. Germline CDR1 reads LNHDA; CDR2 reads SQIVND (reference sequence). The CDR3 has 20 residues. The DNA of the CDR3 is TGTGCCAGTAGTACAGCCCAACTGGTGGGGGGACCAACTCACCCCACTGAAGCTTTCTTT. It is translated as CASSTAQLVGGPTHPTEAFF.

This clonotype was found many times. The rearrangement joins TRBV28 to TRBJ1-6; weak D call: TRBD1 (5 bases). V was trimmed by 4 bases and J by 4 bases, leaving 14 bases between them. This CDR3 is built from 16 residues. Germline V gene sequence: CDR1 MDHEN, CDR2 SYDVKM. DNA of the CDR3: TGTGCCAGCAGTTCCCGGGACCGGGGTTATAATTCACCCCTCCACTTT. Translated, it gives CASSSRDRGYNSPLHF.